Presented here are 9 T cell receptor beta chains from one specimen sequenced in a study of CD8 T cells in Susac syndrome. Reverse transcription of roughly 0.5 to 1 ug RNA used random hexamers. TCRdb used MiXCR to reprocess the immunoSEQ multiplex PCR reads, holding one entry per CDR3 protein. Of about 240,000 distinct CDR3 sequences in the sample, 96% were seen once. The sequenced sample was CD4+ T cells from PBMCs. Receptor source: a human donor with Susac syndrome.

This rearrangement joins TRBV6-1 to TRBJ2-2; D call uncertain. Germline CDR1 reads MNHNS; CDR2 reads SASEGT. The CDR3 sequence is 11 residues long. Trimming removed 2 bases at V and 6 bases at J, with 1 base between. The CDR3: CASSEPGELFF. The CDR3 DNA reads as TGTGCCAGCAGTGAACCCGGGGAGCTGTTTTTT.

This chain links TRBV29-1 with TRBJ2-1; 7 positions agree with TRBD2. Germline CDR1 reads SQVTM; CDR2 reads ANQGSEA. This CDR3 region has 18 residues. The V gene end was trimmed by 2 bases and the J gene end by 4 bases; junction bases not matched to a gene: 17. The CDR3: CSVEHGRVWEGSYNEQFF. CDR3 nucleotides: TGCAGCGTTGAACATGGGAGGGTTTGGGAGGGCAGTTACAATGAGCAGTTCTTC.

V gene TRBV29-1 combines with J gene TRBJ1-1; weak D call: TRBD1 (5 bases). This CDR3 has 13 amino acids. CDR1 and CDR2 from the germline V gene are SQVTM and ANQGSEA. Trimming stripped 3 bases from V and 3 bases from J, with 11 bases between. CDR3 coding DNA: TGCAGCGTTGATGTTTTGGGGGACACTGAAGCTTTCTTT. Translated, it gives CSVDVLGDTEAFF.

The chain carries TRBV24-1 and TRBJ2-1, with 11 positions matching TRBD2. The V gene's germline CDR1 is KGHDR and CDR2 SFDVKD. There are 17 residues in the CDR3. The ends lost 1 base at V and 6 bases at J; junction bases unmatched: 7. This chain's CDR3 is CATSDFTLAGGGNEQFF. CDR3 bases: TGTGCCACCAGTGATTTCACGCTAGCGGGAGGAGGCAATGAGCAGTTCTTC.

The chain links TRBV14 to TRBJ2-7; D possibly corresponds to TRBD1 (5 bases). Trimming took off 1 base at V and 3 bases at J, with 13 bases between the two ends. There are 15 residues in the CDR3. Germline assignment: CDR1 SGHDN and CDR2 FVKESK. As DNA, the CDR3 is TGTGCCAGCAGCCAAGTTCCAGGGTCCAACTACGAGCAGTACTTC. Protein: CASSQVPGSNYEQYF.

The gene calls are TRBV9 and TRBJ2-1, with D possibly TRBD2 on 5 matching bases. Trimming pared 0 bases from V and 7 bases from J, leaving 17 bases between. This CDR3 spans 16 amino acids. Germline CDR1 is SGDLS and CDR2 is YYNGEE. CDR3 nucleotide sequence: TGTGCCAGCAGCGTAGGTGTGACGGGGTTAGTAAATGAGCAGTTCTTC. Amino acids: CASSVGVTGLVNEQFF. The variable domain in full, completed from reference TRBV9 and TRBJ2-1, reads DSGVTQTPKHLITATGQRVTLRCSPRSGDLSVYWYQQSLDQGLQFLIQYYNGEERAKGNILERFSAQQFPDLHSELNLSSLELGDSALYFCASSVGVTGLVNEQFFGPGTRLTVL.

V is TRBV20-1 and J is TRBJ1-1, with 8 bases identical to TRBD1. The germline CDR1 and CDR2 sequences are DFQATT and SNEGSKA (reference sequence). V was clipped by 0 bases and J by 7 bases; unmatched bases: 7. This CDR3 has 14 amino acids. For the CDR3, the DNA is TGCAGTGCTAGAGACCCGACAGGGGACATTGAAGCTTTCTTT. This gives the protein CSARDPTGDIEAFF.

This chain joins TRBV29-1 and TRBJ2-7; D is unresolved. Germline-derived CDR1 and CDR2 are SQVTM and ANQGSEA. The V end was cut by 4 bases, the J end by 0 bases, with 13 bases between. The CDR3 extends over 14 amino acids. CDR3 sequence (DNA): TGCAGCGTTGCCCCCGACGGAAGCTCCTACGAGCAGTACTTC. Translated, it gives CSVAPDGSSYEQYF.

The CDR3 region is CASSLARRKNTEAFF. In nucleotides, the CDR3 is TGCGCCAGCAGCTTGGCACGACGGAAAAACACTGAAGCTTTCTTT. This chain connects TRBV5-1 to TRBJ1-1, with D hard to call. The germline V gene has CDR1 SGHRS and CDR2 YFSETQ. The CDR3 consists of 15 residues. V shed 0 bases and J shed 2 bases, with 11 bases lying between them. The full variable domain, in which reference TRBV5-1 and TRBJ1-1 provide the parts outside the CDR3, is KAGVTQTPRYLIKTRGQQVTLSCSPISGHRSVSWYQQTPGQGLQFLFEYFSETQRNKGNFPGRFSGRQFSNSRSEMNVSTLELGDSALYLCASSLARRKNTEAFFGQGTRLTVV.